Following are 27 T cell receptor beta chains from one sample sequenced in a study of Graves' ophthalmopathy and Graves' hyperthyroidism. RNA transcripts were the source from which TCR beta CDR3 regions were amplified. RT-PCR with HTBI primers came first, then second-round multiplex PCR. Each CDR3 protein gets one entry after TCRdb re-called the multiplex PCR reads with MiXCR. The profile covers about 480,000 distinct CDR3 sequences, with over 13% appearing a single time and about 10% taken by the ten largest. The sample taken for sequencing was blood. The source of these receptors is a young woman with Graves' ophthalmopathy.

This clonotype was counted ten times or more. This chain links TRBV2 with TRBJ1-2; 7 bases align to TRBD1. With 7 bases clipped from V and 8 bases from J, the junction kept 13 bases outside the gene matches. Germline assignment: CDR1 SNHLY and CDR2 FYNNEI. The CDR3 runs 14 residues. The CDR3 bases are TGTGCCAGCAAAAACAGGACAGGAGAAAGGGGCTACACCTTC. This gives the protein CASKNRTGERGYTF.

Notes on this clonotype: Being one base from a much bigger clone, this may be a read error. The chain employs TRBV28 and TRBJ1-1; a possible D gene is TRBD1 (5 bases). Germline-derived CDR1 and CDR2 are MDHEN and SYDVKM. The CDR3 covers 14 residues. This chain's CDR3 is CATRDGVKGTVAFF. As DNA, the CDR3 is TGTGCCACCCGGGACGGGGTAAAAGGGACTGTAGCTTTCTTT.

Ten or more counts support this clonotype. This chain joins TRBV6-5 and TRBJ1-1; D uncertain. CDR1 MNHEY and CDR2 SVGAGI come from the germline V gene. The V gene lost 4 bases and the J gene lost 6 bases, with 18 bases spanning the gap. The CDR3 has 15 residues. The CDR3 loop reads CASSFKVGRTAEAFF. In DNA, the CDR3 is TGTGCCAGCAGTTTCAAAGTAGGGAGAACAGCTGAAGCTTTCTTT.

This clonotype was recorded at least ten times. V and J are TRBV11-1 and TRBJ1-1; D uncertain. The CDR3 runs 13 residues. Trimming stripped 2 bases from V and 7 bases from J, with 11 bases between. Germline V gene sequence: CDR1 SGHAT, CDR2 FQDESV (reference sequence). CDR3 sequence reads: CASSLSSRNEAFF. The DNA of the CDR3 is TGTGCCAGCAGCTTATCATCTCGCAATGAAGCTTTCTTT.

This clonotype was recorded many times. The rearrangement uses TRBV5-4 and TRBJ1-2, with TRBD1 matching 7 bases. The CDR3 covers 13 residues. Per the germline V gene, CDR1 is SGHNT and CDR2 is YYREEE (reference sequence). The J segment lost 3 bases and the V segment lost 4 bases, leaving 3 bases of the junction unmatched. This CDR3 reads CASSADRDYGYTF. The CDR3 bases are TGTGCCAGCAGCGCCGACAGGGACTATGGCTACACCTTC.

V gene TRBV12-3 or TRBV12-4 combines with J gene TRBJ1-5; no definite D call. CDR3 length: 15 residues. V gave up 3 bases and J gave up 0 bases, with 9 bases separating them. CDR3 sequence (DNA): TGTGCCAGCAGTTTGACGGCCGTTAGCAATCAGCCCCAGCATTTT. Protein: CASSLTAVSNQPQHF.

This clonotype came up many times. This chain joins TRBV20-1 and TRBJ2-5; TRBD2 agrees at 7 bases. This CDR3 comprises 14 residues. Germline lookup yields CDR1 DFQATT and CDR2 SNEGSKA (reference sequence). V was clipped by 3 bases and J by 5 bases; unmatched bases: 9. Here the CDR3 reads CSARGRLAGETQYF. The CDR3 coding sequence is TGCAGTGCTAGGGGGAGACTAGCCGGGGAGACCCAGTACTTC.

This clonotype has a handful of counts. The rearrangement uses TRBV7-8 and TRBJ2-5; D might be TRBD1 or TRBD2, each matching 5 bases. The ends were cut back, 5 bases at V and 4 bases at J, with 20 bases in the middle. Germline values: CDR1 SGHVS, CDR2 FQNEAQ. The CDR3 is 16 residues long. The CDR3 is CASSPLAGTPGETQYF. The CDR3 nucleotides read TGTGCCAGCAGCCCACTCGCCGGGACCCCGGGAGAGACCCAGTACTTC.

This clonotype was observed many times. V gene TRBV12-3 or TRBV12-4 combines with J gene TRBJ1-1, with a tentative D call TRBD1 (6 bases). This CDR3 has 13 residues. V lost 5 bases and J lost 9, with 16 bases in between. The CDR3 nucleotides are TGTGCCAGCAGTCCCGAGGGGGTTCGGAAAGCTTTCTTT. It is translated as CASSPEGVRKAFF.

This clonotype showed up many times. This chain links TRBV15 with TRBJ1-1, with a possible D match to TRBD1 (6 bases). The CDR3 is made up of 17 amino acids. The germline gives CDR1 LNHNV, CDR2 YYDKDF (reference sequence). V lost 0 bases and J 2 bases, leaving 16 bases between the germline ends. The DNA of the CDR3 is TGTGCCACCAGCAGAGATCTCCAAACAGGGCCCAACACTGAAGCTTTCTTT. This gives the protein CATSRDLQTGPNTEAFF. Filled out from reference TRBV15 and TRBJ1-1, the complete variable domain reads DAMVIQNPRYQVTQFGKPVTLSCSQTLNHNVMYWYQQKSSQAPKLLFHYYDKDFNNEADTPDNFQSRRPNTSFCFLDIRSPGLGDTAMYLCATSRDLQTGPNTEAFFGQGTRLTVV.

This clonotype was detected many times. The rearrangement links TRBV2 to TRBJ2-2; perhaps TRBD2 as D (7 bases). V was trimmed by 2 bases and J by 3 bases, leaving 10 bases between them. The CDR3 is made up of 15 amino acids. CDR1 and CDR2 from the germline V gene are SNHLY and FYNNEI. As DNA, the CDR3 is TGTGCCAGCAGTGAACGGGGGGCTGACACCGGGGAGCTGTTTTTT. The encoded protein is CASSERGADTGELFF.

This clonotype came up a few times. CDR3 amino acids: CASSLVGASSDTQYF. The CDR3 nucleotides are TGTGCCAGCAGCTTAGTTGGAGCGTCCTCGGATACGCAGTATTTT. This chain links TRBV11-2 with TRBJ2-3; no firm D call. The CDR3 sequence is 15 residues long. V was pared by 1 base and J by 6 bases, with 14 bases between. CDR1 is SGHAT and CDR2 is FQNNGV in the germline V gene.

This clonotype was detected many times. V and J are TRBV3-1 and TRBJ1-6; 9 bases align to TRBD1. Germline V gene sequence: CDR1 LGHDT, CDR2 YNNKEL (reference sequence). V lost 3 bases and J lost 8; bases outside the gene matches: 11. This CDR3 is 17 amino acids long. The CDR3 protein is CASSHRLQGASDSPLHF. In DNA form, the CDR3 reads TGTGCCAGCAGCCACAGATTACAGGGGGCCTCGGATTCACCCCTCCACTTT.

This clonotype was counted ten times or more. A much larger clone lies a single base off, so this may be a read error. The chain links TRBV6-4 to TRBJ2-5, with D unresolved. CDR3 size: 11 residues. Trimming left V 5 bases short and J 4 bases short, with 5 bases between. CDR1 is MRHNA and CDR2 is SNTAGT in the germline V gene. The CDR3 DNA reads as TGTGCCAGCAGTTACGCAGAGACCCAGTACTTC. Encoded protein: CASSYAETQYF.

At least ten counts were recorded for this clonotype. The CDR3 nucleotides are TGTGCCAGCAGCTGGGGACAGGGGAGTTCACCCCTCCACTTT. This encodes CASSWGQGSSPLHF. This sequence joins TRBV11-3 and TRBJ1-6, with TRBD1 identical over 10 bases. Germline lookup yields CDR1 SGHNT and CDR2 YENEEA. The CDR3 has 14 residues. With 4 bases clipped from V and 9 bases from J, the junction kept 3 bases outside the gene matches.

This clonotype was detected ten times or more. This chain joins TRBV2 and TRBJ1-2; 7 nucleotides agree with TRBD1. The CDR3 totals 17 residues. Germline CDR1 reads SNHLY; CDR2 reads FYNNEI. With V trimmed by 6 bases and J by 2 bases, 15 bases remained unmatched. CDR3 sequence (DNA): TGTGCCAGCAGCGTCCCCGGGACAGAAGAGGAAAACTATGGCTACACCTTC. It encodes CASSVPGTEEENYGYTF.

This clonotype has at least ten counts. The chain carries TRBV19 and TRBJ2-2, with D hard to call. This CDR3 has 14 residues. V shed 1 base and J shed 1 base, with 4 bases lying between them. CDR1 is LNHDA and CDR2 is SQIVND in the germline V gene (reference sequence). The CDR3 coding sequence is TGTGCCAGTAGTATAGCCGAGAACACCGGGGAGCTGTTTTTT. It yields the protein CASSIAENTGELFF. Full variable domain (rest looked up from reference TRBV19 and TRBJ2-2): DGGITQSPKYLFRKEGQNVTLSCEQNLNHDAMYWYRQDPGQGLRLIYYSQIVNDFQKGDIAEGYSVSREKKESFPLTVTSAQKNPTAFYLCASSIAENTGELFFGEGSRLTVL.

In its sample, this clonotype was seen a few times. CDR3 residues: CSASRRKGTEAFF. CDR3 in DNA: TGCAGTGCTAGTAGGCGAAAAGGGACTGAAGCTTTCTTT. The genes are TRBV20-1 and TRBJ1-1; no definite D call. V shed 3 bases and J shed 5 bases, with 13 bases lying between them. Germline V gene data show CDR1 as DFQATT and CDR2 as SNEGSKA (reference sequence). The CDR3 runs to 13 residues.

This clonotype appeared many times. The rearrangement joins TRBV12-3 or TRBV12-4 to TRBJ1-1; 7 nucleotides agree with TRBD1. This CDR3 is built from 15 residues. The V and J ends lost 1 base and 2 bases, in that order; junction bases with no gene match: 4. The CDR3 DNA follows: TGTGCCAGCAGTTTAGAGGACAGGCGAAACACTGAAGCTTTCTTT. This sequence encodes CASSLEDRRNTEAFF.

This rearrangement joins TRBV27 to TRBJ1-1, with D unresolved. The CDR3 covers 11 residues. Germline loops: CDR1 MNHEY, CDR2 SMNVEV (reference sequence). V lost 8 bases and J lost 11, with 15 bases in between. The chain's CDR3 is CASWSGLGAFF. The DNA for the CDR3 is TGTGCCAGCTGGAGTGGCCTCGGGGCTTTCTTT.

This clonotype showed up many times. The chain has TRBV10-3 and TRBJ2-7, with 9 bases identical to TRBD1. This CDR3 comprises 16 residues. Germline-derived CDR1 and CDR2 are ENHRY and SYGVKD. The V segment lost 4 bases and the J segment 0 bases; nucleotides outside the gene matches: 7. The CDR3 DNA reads TGTGCCATCAGTGGCGGACAGGGGCTCCCCTCCTACGAGCAGTACTTC. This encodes CAISGGQGLPSYEQYF.

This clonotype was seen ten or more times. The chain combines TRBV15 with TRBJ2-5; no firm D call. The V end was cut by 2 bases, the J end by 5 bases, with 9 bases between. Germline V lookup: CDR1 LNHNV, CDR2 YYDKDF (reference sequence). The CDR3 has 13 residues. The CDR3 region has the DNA TGTGCCACCAGCAGACAGGTTTTGGAGACCCAGTACTTC. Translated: CATSRQVLETQYF.

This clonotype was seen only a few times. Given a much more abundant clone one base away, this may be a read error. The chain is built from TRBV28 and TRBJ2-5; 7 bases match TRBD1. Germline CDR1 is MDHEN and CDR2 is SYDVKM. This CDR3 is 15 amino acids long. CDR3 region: CVSSLTGVASETQYF. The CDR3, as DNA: TGTGTCAGCAGTTTAACAGGGGTAGCAAGTGAGACCCAGTACTTC.

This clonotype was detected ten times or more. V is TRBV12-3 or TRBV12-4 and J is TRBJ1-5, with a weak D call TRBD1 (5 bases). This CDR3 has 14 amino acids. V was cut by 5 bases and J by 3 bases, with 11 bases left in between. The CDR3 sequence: CASSPDRYNQPQHF. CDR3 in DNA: TGTGCCAGCAGTCCCGACAGATACAATCAGCCCCAGCATTTT.

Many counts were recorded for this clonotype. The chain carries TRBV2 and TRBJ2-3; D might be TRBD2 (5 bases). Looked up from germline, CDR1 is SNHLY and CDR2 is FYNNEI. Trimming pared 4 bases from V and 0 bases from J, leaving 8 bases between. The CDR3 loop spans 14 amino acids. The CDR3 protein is CASSAGISTDTQYF. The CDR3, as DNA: TGTGCCAGCAGTGCCGGGATTAGCACAGATACGCAGTATTTT.

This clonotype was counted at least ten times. CDR3 bases: TGCAGCGTTGAGGCCAATGGCTACACCTTC. This sequence encodes CSVEANGYTF. This chain links TRBV29-1 with TRBJ1-2; D remains unclear. The germline gives CDR1 SQVTM, CDR2 ANQGSEA. The V gene lost 3 bases and the J gene lost 6 bases, with 5 bases spanning the gap. CDR3 length: 10 amino acids.

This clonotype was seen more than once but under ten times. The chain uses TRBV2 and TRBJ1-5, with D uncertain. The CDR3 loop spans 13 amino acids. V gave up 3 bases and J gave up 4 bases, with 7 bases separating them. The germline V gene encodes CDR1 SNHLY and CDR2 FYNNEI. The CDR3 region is CASSDRQNQPQHF. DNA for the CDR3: TGTGCCAGCAGTGACAGGCAAAATCAGCCCCAGCATTTT.